Below, 24 T cell receptor beta chains from the same sample are listed, as sequenced in a study of CD8 T cells in ankylosing spondylitis. Whole-study results and caveats: Seemingly distinctive of ankylosing spondylitis blood was a TCR beta motif formed by eight highly homologous variants.

TCRdb redid the calling of the 5' RACE reads with MiXCR, one entry per CDR3 protein. Of 500,000 or so distinct CDR3 sequences detected, 5.3% appear once; the ten largest clones hold approximately 3.5%. The antigens for these receptors are not known. The sample was blood, either unsorted or a sorted T cell fraction (not recorded which). The receptors shown here come from a male donor with ankylosing spondylitis.

The sample holds a few counts of this clonotype. The chain links TRBV19 to TRBJ1-5; D possibly corresponds to TRBD1 (5 bases). The CDR3 totals 15 residues. Germline values: CDR1 LNHDA, CDR2 SQIVND (reference sequence). V gave up 3 bases and J gave up 2 bases, with 11 bases separating them. For the CDR3, the DNA is TGTGCCAGTAGTATGGTGGGACGTGGCAATCAGCCCCAGCATTTT. Amino acid sequence: CASSMVGRGNQPQHF. Full variable domain (remainder filled in from reference TRBV19 and TRBJ1-5): DGGITQSPKYLFRKEGQNVTLSCEQNLNHDAMYWYRQDPGQGLRLIYYSQIVNDFQKGDIAEGYSVSREKKESFPLTVTSAQKNPTAFYLCASSMVGRGNQPQHFGDGTRLSIL.

This clonotype was picked up many times. The chain is built from TRBV10-3 and TRBJ2-7; a weak D match, TRBD1 (6 bases). Germline CDR1 ENHRY, CDR2 SYGVKD. Trimming removed 0 bases at V and 4 bases at J, with 19 bases between. The CDR3 sequence is 17 residues long. The CDR3 coding sequence is TGTGCCATCAGTGAGTCGACCAGGGGTGGTAAGCAATACGAGCAGTACTTC. This encodes CAISESTRGGKQYEQYF.

There are many counts of this clonotype. The chain carries TRBV15 and TRBJ2-1; D remains ambiguous. CDR3 size: 14 residues. Germline V gene lookup returns CDR1 LNHNV and CDR2 YYDKDF (reference sequence). The ends were cut back, 0 bases at V and 10 bases at J, with 13 bases in the middle. In DNA, the CDR3 is TGTGCCACCAGCAGAGATTTAAAACAAAACGAGCAGTTCTTC. Protein sequence: CATSRDLKQNEQFF.

The chain recombines TRBV7-3 with TRBJ2-2; D is perhaps TRBD2 (6 bases). V lost 0 bases and J 6 bases, leaving 17 bases between the germline ends. CDR3 length equals 17 residues. Per germline, CDR1 SGHTA and CDR2 FQGTGA. The CDR3 DNA follows: TGTGCCAGCAGCTTAACGGGCGGGGTTGCGTCCGCCGGGGAGCTGTTTTTT. It yields the protein CASSLTGGVASAGELFF.

This clonotype showed up many times. This sequence joins TRBV4-3 and TRBJ2-7, with D possibly TRBD2 on 6 matching bases. From germline, CDR1 is LGHNA and CDR2 YSLEER. Trimming shortened V by 0 bases and J by 3 bases, and 12 bases separated the two germline ends. The CDR3 is 15 amino acids. The CDR3 DNA sequence: TGCGCCAGCAGCCAAGATTTACTAGCTGACTACGAGCAGTACTTC. This codes for CASSQDLLADYEQYF.

There are many counts of this clonotype. The CDR3 nucleotides are TGTGCCAGCAGCTCACTGGGGCGGATAGCCAAAAACATTCAGTACTTC. It is translated as CASSSLGRIAKNIQYF. V usage is TRBV5-6 and J usage is TRBJ2-4; D possibly corresponds to TRBD1 (5 bases). The V and J ends lost 3 bases and 0 bases respectively, with 13 bases between them. The CDR3 consists of 16 residues. Germline V gives CDR1 SGHDT, CDR2 YYEEEE.

This clonotype was observed at least ten times. The rearrangement joins TRBV20-1 to TRBJ1-2, with TRBD1 matching 7 bases. After removal of 5 bases from V and 4 bases from J, the junction contained 4 bases not matched to a gene. Germline CDR1 and CDR2: DFQATT and SNEGSKA (reference sequence). This CDR3 contains 12 residues. DNA for the CDR3: TGCAGTGCTGCCACAGGGGCCTATGGCTACACCTTC. Amino acids: CSAATGAYGYTF.

Of note for this clonotype: The junction shows a germline mismatch at one end, possibly a read error. The V and J genes are TRBV20-1 and TRBJ2-2, with D perhaps being TRBD1 or TRBD2 (5 bases each). Germline values: CDR1 DFQATT, CDR2 SNEGSKA (reference sequence). The CDR3 loop spans 17 amino acids. The CDR3 DNA sequence: TGCTGTGCTAGAGGACCCCACACGGGGCGAAACACCGGGGAGCTGTTTTTT. It specifies CCARGPHTGRNTGELFF.

There are many counts of this clonotype. The CDR3 is CASSYSRVRGRDGELFF. For the CDR3, the DNA is TGTGCCAGCAGTTACTCGAGGGTTCGCGGGAGAGACGGGGAGCTGTTTTTT. The V call is TRBV6-5, the J call TRBJ2-2; TRBD2 matches 7 bases. V shed 0 bases, J shed 7 bases, and the junction held 11 bases outside the gene matches. In germline, CDR1 is MNHEY, CDR2 SVGAGI. This CDR3 region has 17 residues.

This clonotype has ten or more counts. The chain links TRBV4-2 to TRBJ2-7; a possible D gene is TRBD1 (6 bases). Germline-derived CDR1 and CDR2 are LGHNA and YNFKEQ. V lost 1 base and J 2 bases, leaving 9 bases between the germline ends. This CDR3 is 14 amino acids long. As DNA, the CDR3 is TGTGCCAGCAGCCAAGGTGCAGGGGCCTACGAGCAGTACTTC. Residues: CASSQGAGAYEQYF.

This clonotype has ten or more counts. The chain employs TRBV28 and TRBJ1-1, with D unclear. This CDR3 is built from 16 residues. V gave up 5 bases and J gave up 5 bases, with 21 bases separating them. CDR1 MDHEN and CDR2 SYDVKM come from the germline V gene. This CDR3 is CASSINVWAPGTEAFF. The CDR3 DNA reads as TGTGCCAGCAGTATAAACGTTTGGGCCCCGGGGACTGAAGCTTTCTTT.

This clonotype showed up many times. This sequence joins TRBV29-1 and TRBJ2-1, with 13 bases lining up with TRBD2. V shed 7 bases, J shed 9 bases, and the junction held 9 bases outside the gene matches. CDR3 length: 14 amino acids. Germline values: CDR1 SQVTM, CDR2 ANQGSEA. CDR3 DNA sequence: TGCAGCGCCGAACCCGGACTAGCGGGAGTTGAGCAGTTCTTC. Amino acid sequence: CSAEPGLAGVEQFF.

This clonotype has ten or more counts. V and J are TRBV3-1 and TRBJ2-7; possibly TRBD1 for D (6 bases). Germline-derived CDR1 and CDR2 are LGHDT and YNNKEL (reference sequence). The CDR3 has 16 residues. The V end was cut by 0 bases, the J end by 2 bases, with 14 bases between. DNA of the CDR3: TGTGCCAGCAGCCAAGATAAGTGGACAGTCGCCTACGAGCAGTACTTC. It translates to CASSQDKWTVAYEQYF.

The table lists this clonotype with many counts. The chain carries TRBV9 and TRBJ2-3; 10 bases align to TRBD1. Unmatched junction bases numbered 7, after V lost 4 bases and J lost 8 bases. This CDR3 has 14 amino acids. Per the germline V gene, CDR1 is SGDLS and CDR2 is YYNGEE. The CDR3: CASSPGQGEVTQYF. Written as DNA, the CDR3 is TGTGCCAGCAGCCCCGGACAGGGGGAAGTTACGCAGTATTTT. Full variable domain (missing parts from reference TRBV9 and TRBJ2-3): DSGVTQTPKHLITATGQRVTLRCSPRSGDLSVYWYQQSLDQGLQFLIQYYNGEERAKGNILERFSAQQFPDLHSELNLSSLELGDSALYFCASSPGQGEVTQYFGPGTRLTVL.

The sample holds many counts of this clonotype. The rearrangement uses TRBV10-3 and TRBJ2-3; D is uncertain. The ends were cut back, 6 bases at V and 0 bases at J, with 13 bases in the middle. The V gene's germline CDR1 is ENHRY and CDR2 SYGVKD. The CDR3 extends over 15 amino acids. The CDR3 region has the DNA TGTGCCATCAGAGCGTCCCTTAGGAGCACAGATACGCAGTATTTT. It codes for CAIRASLRSTDTQYF.

This clonotype was seen ten or more times. The chain has TRBV11-2 and TRBJ2-1, with unresolved D. Germline assignment: CDR1 SGHAT and CDR2 FQNNGV. V shed 8 bases and J shed 8 bases, with 10 bases lying between them. The length of the CDR3 is 11 residues. The CDR3 DNA sequence: TGTGCCAGCGGATACATCGATGAGCAGTTCTTC. Translating it yields CASGYIDEQFF.

This sequence joins TRBV19 and TRBJ2-2, with a tentative D call TRBD1 (5 bases). Germline-derived CDR1 and CDR2 are LNHDA and SQIVND (reference sequence). This CDR3 region has 13 residues. Trimming cost V 4 bases and J 5 bases, with 8 bases left between them. DNA of the CDR3: TGTGCCAGTAGTACCCACAGGACCGGGGAGCTGTTTTTT. Translated, it gives CASSTHRTGELFF.

This clonotype occurred many times. The chain links TRBV5-1 to TRBJ1-2, with D perhaps TRBD1 (6 bases). Germline V gene sequence: CDR1 SGHRS, CDR2 YFSETQ. V lost 4 bases to trimming and J lost 1 base, with 11 bases between them. There are 14 residues in the CDR3. CDR3 sequence: CASSPGTLNYGYTF. The CDR3 nucleotides read TGCGCCAGCAGCCCGGGGACACTTAACTATGGCTACACCTTC.

There are many counts of this clonotype. The chain has TRBV12-3 or TRBV12-4 and TRBJ2-1, with a possible D match to TRBD1 (5 bases). This CDR3 comprises 16 residues. Trimming took 7 bases from V and 0 from J, leaving 16 bases between them. CDR3 loop: CASTLGVLSSYNEQFF. The CDR3 region has the DNA TGTGCCAGCACCCTAGGGGTTTTGAGCTCCTACAATGAGCAGTTCTTC.

This clonotype was picked up many times. The chain uses TRBV6-2 or TRBV6-3 and TRBJ1-1; D uncertain. Germline CDR1 MNHEY, CDR2 SVGEGT. Trimming took 5 bases from V and 3 from J, leaving 16 bases between them. CDR3 size: 15 residues. The CDR3 DNA reads as TGTGCCAGCAGTGATTACGGGTGGAGGTACACTGAAGCTTTCTTT. Protein: CASSDYGWRYTEAFF.

Many counts were recorded for this clonotype. The rearrangement joins TRBV20-1 to TRBJ2-3; possibly TRBD2 for D (6 bases). This CDR3 is 14 amino acids long. Germline CDR1 and CDR2: DFQATT and SNEGSKA (reference sequence). With 6 bases removed from V and 4 bases from J, the gap between germline ends came to 17 bases. CDR3 bases: TGCAGTGCCCGTAGCGGTCCTCTAGCAGATACGCAGTATTTT. Its translation is CSARSGPLADTQYF.

This clonotype was counted ten times or more. The gene calls are TRBV7-9 and TRBJ1-1; a possible D gene is TRBD1 (5 bases). V lost 5 bases and J 10 bases, leaving 17 bases between the germline ends. Germline CDR1 and CDR2: SEHNR and FQNEAQ (reference sequence). CDR3 length equals 13 residues. This chain's CDR3 is CASSNLPRAAAFF. The CDR3 bases are TGTGCCAGCAGCAACCTCCCCAGGGCTGCAGCTTTCTTT.

This clonotype showed up many times. This chain uses TRBV4-3 with TRBJ2-3; D possibly corresponds to TRBD1 (6 bases). In germline, CDR1 is LGHNA, CDR2 YSLEER. V was shortened by 0 bases and J by 2 bases, with 12 bases between the two germline ends. The CDR3 totals 16 residues. The CDR3 DNA reads TGCGCCAGCAGCCAAGAAGGGGGTCCGTCCACAGATACGCAGTATTTT. Amino acids: CASSQEGGPSTDTQYF.

This clonotype was seen at least ten times. J is TRBJ2-1 and V is TRBV27, with 9 nucleotides matching TRBD1. Germline loops: CDR1 MNHEY, CDR2 SMNVEV (reference sequence). V dropped 6 bases and J dropped 8; count of bases not matched to a gene: 2. The CDR3 runs 12 residues. Here the CDR3 reads CASRTGGDEQFF. Written as DNA, the CDR3 is TGTGCCAGCAGGACAGGGGGGGATGAGCAGTTCTTC.